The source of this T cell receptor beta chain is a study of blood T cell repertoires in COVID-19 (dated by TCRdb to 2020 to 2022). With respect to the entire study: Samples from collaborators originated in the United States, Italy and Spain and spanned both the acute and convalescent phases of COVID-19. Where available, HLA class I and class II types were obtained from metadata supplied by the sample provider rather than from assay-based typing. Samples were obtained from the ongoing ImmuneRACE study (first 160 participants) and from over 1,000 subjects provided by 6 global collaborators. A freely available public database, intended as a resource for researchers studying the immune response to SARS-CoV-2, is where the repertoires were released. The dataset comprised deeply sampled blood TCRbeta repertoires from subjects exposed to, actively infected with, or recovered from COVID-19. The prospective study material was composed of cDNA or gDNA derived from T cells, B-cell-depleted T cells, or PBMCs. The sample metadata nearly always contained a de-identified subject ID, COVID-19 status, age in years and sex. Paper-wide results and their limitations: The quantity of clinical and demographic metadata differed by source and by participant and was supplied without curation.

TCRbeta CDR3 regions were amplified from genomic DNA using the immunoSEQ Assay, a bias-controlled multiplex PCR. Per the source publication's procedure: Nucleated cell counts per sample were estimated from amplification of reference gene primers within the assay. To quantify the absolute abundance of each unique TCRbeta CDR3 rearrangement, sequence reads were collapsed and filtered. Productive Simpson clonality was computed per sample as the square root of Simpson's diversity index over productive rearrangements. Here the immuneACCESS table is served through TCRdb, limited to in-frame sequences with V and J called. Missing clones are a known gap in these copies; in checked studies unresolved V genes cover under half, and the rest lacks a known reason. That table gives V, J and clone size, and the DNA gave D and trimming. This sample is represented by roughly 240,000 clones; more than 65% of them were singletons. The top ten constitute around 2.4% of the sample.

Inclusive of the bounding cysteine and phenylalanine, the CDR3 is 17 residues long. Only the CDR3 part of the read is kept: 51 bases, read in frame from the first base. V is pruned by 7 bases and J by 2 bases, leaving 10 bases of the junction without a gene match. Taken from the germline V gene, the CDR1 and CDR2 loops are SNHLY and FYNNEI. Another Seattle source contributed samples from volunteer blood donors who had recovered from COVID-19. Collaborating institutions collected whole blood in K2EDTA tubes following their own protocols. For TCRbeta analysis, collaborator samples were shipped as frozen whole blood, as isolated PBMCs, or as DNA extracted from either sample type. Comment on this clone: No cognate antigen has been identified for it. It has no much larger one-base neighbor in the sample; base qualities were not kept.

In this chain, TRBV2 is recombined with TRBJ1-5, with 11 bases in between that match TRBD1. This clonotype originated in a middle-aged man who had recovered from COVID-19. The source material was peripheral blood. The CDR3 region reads CASIPGQGVFGNQPQHF. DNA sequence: TGTGCCAGCATACCGGGACAGGGGGTTTTCGGCAATCAGCCCCAGCATTTT.